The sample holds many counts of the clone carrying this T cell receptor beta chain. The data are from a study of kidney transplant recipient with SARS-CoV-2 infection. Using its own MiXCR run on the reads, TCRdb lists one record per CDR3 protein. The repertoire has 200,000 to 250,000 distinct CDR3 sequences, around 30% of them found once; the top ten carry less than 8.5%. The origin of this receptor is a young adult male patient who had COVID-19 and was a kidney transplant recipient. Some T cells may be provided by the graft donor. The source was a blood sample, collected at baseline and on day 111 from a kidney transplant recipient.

CDR3 amino acids: CASSSNLDRWDQPQHF. The CDR3 DNA sequence: TGTGCCAGCAGCTCAAACCTCGACAGGTGGGATCAGCCCCAGCATTTT. The rearrangement links TRBV7-8 to TRBJ1-5, with D perhaps matching TRBD1 (6 bases). The CDR3 covers 16 residues. The V end was cut by 4 bases, the J end by 5 bases, with 18 bases between. Germline loops: CDR1 SGHVS, CDR2 FQNEAQ. Complete variable domain (other parts from reference TRBV7-8 and TRBJ1-5): GAGVSQSPRYKVAKRGQDVALRCDPISGHVSLFWYQQALGQGPEFLTYFQNEAQLDKSGLPSDRFFAERPEGSVSTLKIQRTQQEDSAVYLCASSSNLDRWDQPQHFGDGTRLSIL.